One sample yielded the 5 T cell receptor beta chains listed below, sequenced in a study of blood T cell repertoires in COVID-19. Libraries were prepared by immunoSEQ multiplex PCR; TCRdb keeps only in-frame clonotypes and omits some of them. The sample shows a few hundred thousand clones, 75% to 90% of them seen only once. The sample consisted of peripheral blood. The receptors shown here come from a man aged 55-75 years who had recovered from COVID-19.

This sequence joins TRBV12-2 and TRBJ2-1; TRBD1 is the table's D call, not checked against the DNA. TRBV12-2 is assigned pseudogene status. This CDR3 contains 18 residues. The CDR3 DNA sequence: TGTGCAAGTCGCTTGGGGGCAACGGAACAGGCCCCCTACAATGAGCAGTTCTTC. It yields the protein CASRLGATEQAPYNEQFF.

V gene TRBV5-8 combines with J gene TRBJ2-1; 7 bases are shared with TRBD1. Trimming took 5 bases from V and 8 from J; bases not matched to a gene: 13. This CDR3 contains 15 residues. Germline CDR1 is SGHTS and CDR2 is YDEGEE. CDR3 sequence: CASRRRGGAVDEQFF. In DNA form, the CDR3 reads TGTGCCAGCAGGAGAAGAGGGGGCGCGGTGGATGAGCAGTTCTTC.

The chain has TRBV27 and TRBJ2-2, with D perhaps matching TRBD1 (6 bases). Trimming removed 3 bases at V and 7 bases at J, with 6 bases between. This CDR3 spans 12 amino acids. The V gene's germline CDR1 is MNHEY and CDR2 SMNVEV (reference sequence). In DNA form, the CDR3 reads TGTGCCAGCAGTTTCAGGGGCGGGGAGCTGTTTTTT. Its protein is CASSFRGGELFF.

This chain connects TRBV19 to TRBJ1-6, with TRBD1 as a possible D gene (5 bases). The ends were cut back, 5 bases at V and 7 bases at J, with 18 bases in the middle. CDR1 and CDR2 (germline): LNHDA, SQIVND (reference sequence). This CDR3 contains 16 residues. The DNA of the CDR3 is TGTGCCAGTAGTCTTGCCTCCCGAAAGGGGAATTCACCCCTCCACTTT. This encodes CASSLASRKGNSPLHF.

The chain employs TRBV18 and TRBJ2-1, with a tentative D call TRBD1 (6 bases). The V end lost 3 bases, the J end lost 9 bases, and 15 bases lay between the germline ends. Per the germline V gene, CDR1 is KGHSH and CDR2 is LQKENI. The length of the CDR3 is 14 residues. For the CDR3, the DNA is TGTGCCAGCTCACCCTACAGGGTTGAAGGTGAGCAGTTCTTC. Translation: CASSPYRVEGEQFF.